Below, 15 T cell receptor beta chains from the same sample are listed, as sequenced in a study of regulatory T cells in long-lasting Graves disease. The time point denotes: newly diagnosed GD, antithyroid drugs for less than 3 months. The TCR library was made from RNA extracted from PBMCs. Combining iRepertoire HTBI primers with Arm-PCR of CDR3 regions, the authors built TCR beta libraries. TCRdb called the multiplex PCR reads again in MiXCR, with one record for every CDR3 protein. The sample contains approximately 400,000 distinct CDR3 sequences, 15% of which appear only once. These data were likewise used in another study, on T cells in Graves' hyperthyroidism and ophthalmopathy.

The material was peripheral blood mononuclear cells (PBMCs), obtained at new diagnosis, from a patient treated with antithyroid drugs. The receptors derive from a woman aged 25 to 39 with Graves disease.

Regarding this clonotype: A much larger clone lies a single base off, so this may be a read error. The chain combines TRBV10-1 with TRBJ2-3, with a possible D match to TRBD2 (5 bases). The DNA end lines up better with TRBJ2-7; the J call may be wrong. The germline V gene encodes CDR1 WNHNN and CDR2 SYGVQD (reference sequence). This CDR3 spans 15 amino acids. DNA of the CDR3: TGCGCCAGCAGTGAGTCCTCGACTAACTCCTACGAGCAGTACTTC. It specifies CASSESSTNSYEQYF.

This clonotype has more than one count but fewer than ten. This rearrangement joins TRBV18 to TRBJ2-1; 7 positions agree with TRBD2. Germline V gives CDR1 KGHSH, CDR2 LQKENI. J was trimmed by 1 base and V by 6 bases; bases with no gene match: 6. The CDR3 contains 15 residues. CDR3 sequence (DNA): TGTGCCAGCTCCGCTAGCGGAACTTCCTACAATGAGCAGTTCTTC. It translates to CASSASGTSYNEQFF. The full variable domain, rest sourced from reference TRBV18 and TRBJ2-1, is NAGVMQNPRHLVRRRGQEARLRCSPMKGHSHVYWYRQLPEEGLKFMVYLQKENIIDESGMPKERFSAEFPKEGPSILRIQQVVRGDSAAYFCASSASGTSYNEQFFGPGTRLTVL.

This clonotype was seen at least ten times. The gene calls are TRBV6-1 and TRBJ1-1; 8 bases map to TRBD1. Germline V gene sequence: CDR1 MNHNS, CDR2 SASEGT. V gave up 7 bases and J gave up 0 bases; unmatched junction bases: 7. The CDR3 covers 15 residues. CDR3 residues: CASTRTGMMNTEAFF. The DNA for the CDR3 is TGTGCCAGCACCAGGACAGGGATGATGAACACTGAAGCTTTCTTT.

This clonotype was observed a handful of times. This chain uses TRBV4-1 with TRBJ2-2; TRBD1 matches at 7 bases. The V gene end was trimmed by 0 bases and the J gene end by 1 base; junction bases not matched to a gene: 5. CDR1 and CDR2 (germline): MGHRA, YSYEKL. This CDR3 has 17 residues. The CDR3 spells CASSQESTGWNTGELFF. In DNA, the CDR3 is TGCGCCAGCAGCCAAGAGTCGACAGGGTGGAACACCGGGGAGCTGTTTTTT.

This clonotype showed up many times. This sequence joins TRBV3-1 and TRBJ2-5; maybe TRBD1 (5 bases). The V gene's germline CDR1 is LGHDT and CDR2 YNNKEL (reference sequence). This CDR3 region has 14 residues. Trimming took 0 bases from V and 7 from J, leaving 12 bases between them. CDR3 amino acids: CASSQDQGLATQYF. CDR3 sequence (DNA): TGTGCCAGCAGCCAAGATCAGGGTCTTGCGACCCAGTACTTC.

This clonotype was found a few times. The chain links TRBV24-1 to TRBJ2-5; no definite D call. CDR1 and CDR2 from the germline V gene are KGHDR and SFDVKD. V lost 4 bases, J lost 1 base, and 9 bases lay in between. The CDR3 is 14 amino acids. Written as DNA, the CDR3 is TGTGCCACCAGTGAAAACCCCTCCCAAGAGACCCAGTACTTC. Amino acid sequence: CATSENPSQETQYF.

A note on this clonotype: A much larger clone lies one base from this, so it may be a read error. The J gene is TRBJ2-4, the V gene TRBV18; TRBD1 agrees at 7 bases. The CDR3 loop spans 12 amino acids. Germline V gene data show CDR1 as KGHSH and CDR2 as LQKENI. CDR3 coding DNA: TGTGCCGGCTCACACGGGGACAGTCGGTCTCTATTC. Its protein product is CAGSHGDSRSLF.

This clonotype was observed many times. The chain couples TRBV2 to TRBJ1-1; no firm D call. CDR1 SNHLY and CDR2 FYNNEI come from the germline V gene. The CDR3 totals 15 residues. V was pared by 1 base and J by 0 bases, with 9 bases between. CDR3: CASSEDQHVNTEAFF. For the CDR3, the DNA is TGTGCCAGCAGTGAAGACCAACACGTGAACACTGAAGCTTTCTTT.

This clonotype was counted only a few times. The chain joins TRBV24-1 to TRBJ2-3, with no clear D. The CDR3 runs to 12 residues. The germline CDR1 and CDR2 sequences are KGHDR and SFDVKD. The V end was cut by 9 bases, the J end by 5 bases, with 11 bases between. CDR3 coding DNA: TGTGCCACCCTGGACCAGAGAGATACGCAGTATTTT. It translates to CATLDQRDTQYF.

This clonotype showed up just a few times. The chain joins TRBV19 to TRBJ2-6; tentatively, D is TRBD1 (6 bases). The CDR3 extends over 15 amino acids. Looked up from germline, CDR1 is LNHDA and CDR2 is SQIVND (reference sequence). With 10 bases removed from V and 0 bases from J, the gap between germline ends came to 13 bases. In DNA form, the CDR3 reads TGTGCCACCGGACAGATTCACTCTGGGGCCAACGTCCTGACTTTC. This gives the protein CATGQIHSGANVLTF.

This clonotype was seen at least ten times. The chain has TRBV11-2 and TRBJ2-7, with D perhaps being TRBD1 or TRBD2 (5 bases each). V was shortened by 6 bases and J by 2 bases, with 17 bases between the two germline ends. Germline lookup yields CDR1 SGHAT and CDR2 FQNNGV. CDR3 length: 15 residues. The CDR3 nucleotides read TGTGCCAGCAGGGAAGTCGGGACGCATACCTACGAGCAGTACTTC. Translated, it gives CASREVGTHTYEQYF.

This clonotype was observed many times. The rearrangement joins TRBV3-1 to TRBJ1-1, with D hard to call. This CDR3 is 15 amino acids long. Germline-derived CDR1 and CDR2 are LGHDT and YNNKEL (reference sequence). V lost 5 bases, J lost 1 base, and 14 bases lay in between. The CDR3 nucleotides are TGTGCCAGCAGCTTGGCACCGGGCCAGAACACTGAAGCTTTCTTT. It translates to CASSLAPGQNTEAFF.

V is TRBV28 and J is TRBJ2-1; 10 nucleotides align to TRBD2. J lost 1 base, V lost 6 bases, and 6 bases had no gene match. CDR3 size: 16 residues. Germline CDR1 MDHEN, CDR2 SYDVKM. CDR3: CASSLPSGSSYNEQFF. The CDR3 DNA follows: TGTGCCAGCAGCCTTCCTAGCGGGAGTTCCTACAATGAGCAGTTCTTC.

This rearrangement joins TRBV12-3 or TRBV12-4 to TRBJ1-2, with 7 bases matching TRBD1. Losses at the gene ends were 6 bases for V and 4 bases for J; bases not matched to a gene: 8. The CDR3 extends over 14 amino acids. The CDR3 DNA reads as TGTGCCAGCAGCCTGACAGGGCCCAGCTATGGCTACACCTTC. Translating it yields CASSLTGPSYGYTF.

A few counts support this clonotype. V usage is TRBV24-1 and J usage is TRBJ1-5; D uncertain. V lost 4 bases to trimming and J lost 5 bases, with 8 bases between them. CDR1 is KGHDR, CDR2 SFDVKD, per germline. This CDR3 region has 13 residues. As DNA, the CDR3 is TGTGCCACCAGTGAAACAGAGTATCAGCCCCAGCATTTT. Amino acids: CATSETEYQPQHF.